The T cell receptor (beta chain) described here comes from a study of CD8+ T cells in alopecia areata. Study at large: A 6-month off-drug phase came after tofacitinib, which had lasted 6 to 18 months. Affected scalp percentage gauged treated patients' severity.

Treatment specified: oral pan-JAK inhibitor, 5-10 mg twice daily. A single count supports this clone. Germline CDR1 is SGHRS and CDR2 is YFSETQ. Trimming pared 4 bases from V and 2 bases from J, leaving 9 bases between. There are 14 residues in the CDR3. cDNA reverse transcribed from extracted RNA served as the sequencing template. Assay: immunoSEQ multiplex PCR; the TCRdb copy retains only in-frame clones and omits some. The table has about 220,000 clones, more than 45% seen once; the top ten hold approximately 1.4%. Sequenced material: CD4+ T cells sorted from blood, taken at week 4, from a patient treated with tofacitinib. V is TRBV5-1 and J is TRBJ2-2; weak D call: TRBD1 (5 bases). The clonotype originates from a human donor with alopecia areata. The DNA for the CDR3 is TGCGCCAGCAGCACACAGGTTAACACCGGGGAGCTGTTTTTT. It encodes CASSTQVNTGELFF. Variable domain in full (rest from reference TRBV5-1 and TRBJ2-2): KAGVTQTPRYLIKTRGQQVTLSCSPISGHRSVSWYQQTPGQGLQFLFEYFSETQRNKGNFPGRFSGRQFSNSRSEMNVSTLELGDSALYLCASSTQVNTGELFFGEGSRLTVL.